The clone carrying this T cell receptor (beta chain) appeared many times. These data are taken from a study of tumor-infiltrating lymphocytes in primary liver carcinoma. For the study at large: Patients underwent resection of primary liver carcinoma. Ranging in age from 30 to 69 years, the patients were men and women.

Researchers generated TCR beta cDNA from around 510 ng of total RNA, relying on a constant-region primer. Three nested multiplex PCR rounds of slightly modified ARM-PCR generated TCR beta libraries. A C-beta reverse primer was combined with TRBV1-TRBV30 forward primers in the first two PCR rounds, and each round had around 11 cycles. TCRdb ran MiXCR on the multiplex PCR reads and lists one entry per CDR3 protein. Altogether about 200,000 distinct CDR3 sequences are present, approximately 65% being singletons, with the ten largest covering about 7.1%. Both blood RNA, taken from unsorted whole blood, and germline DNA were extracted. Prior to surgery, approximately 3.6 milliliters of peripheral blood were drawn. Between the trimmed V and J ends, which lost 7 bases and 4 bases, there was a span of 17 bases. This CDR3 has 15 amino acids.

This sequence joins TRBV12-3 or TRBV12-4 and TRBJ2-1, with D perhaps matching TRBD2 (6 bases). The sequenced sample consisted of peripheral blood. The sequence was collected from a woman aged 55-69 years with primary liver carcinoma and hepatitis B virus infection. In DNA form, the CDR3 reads TGTGCCAGCAACAACGGGGGAGAGGGGTACAATGAGCAGTTCTTC. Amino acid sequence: CASNNGGEGYNEQFF.